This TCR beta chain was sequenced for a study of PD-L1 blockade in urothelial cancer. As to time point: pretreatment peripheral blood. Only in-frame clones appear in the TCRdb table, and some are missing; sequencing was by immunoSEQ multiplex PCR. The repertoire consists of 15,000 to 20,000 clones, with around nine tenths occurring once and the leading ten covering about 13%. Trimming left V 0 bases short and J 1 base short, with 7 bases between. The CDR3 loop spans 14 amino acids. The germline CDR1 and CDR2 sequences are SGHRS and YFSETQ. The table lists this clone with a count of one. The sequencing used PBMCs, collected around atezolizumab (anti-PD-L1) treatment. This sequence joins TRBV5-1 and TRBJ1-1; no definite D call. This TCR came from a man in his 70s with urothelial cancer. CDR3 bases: TGCGCCAGCAGCTTGGATCGGGGGAACACTGAAGCTTTCTTT. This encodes CASSLDRGNTEAFF.